What follows are 7 T cell receptor beta chains derived from one specimen sequenced in a study of blood T cells in healthy people across ages. Primers used in a second PCR of about 7 to 12 cycles were a sample-barcoded 5' primer and a J-beta primer mix. TCRdb reprocessed the 5' RACE reads with MiXCR, giving one entry per CDR3 protein. Of roughly 730,000 distinct CDR3 sequences in the sample, 56% were seen once. Sequenced sample: blood. The receptors stem from a man in his forties in good health.

This clonotype appeared a few times. This chain links TRBV20-1 with TRBJ2-7; no firm D call. The germline gives CDR1 DFQATT, CDR2 SNEGSKA (reference sequence). V lost 3 bases and J 0 bases, leaving 12 bases between the germline ends. There are 14 residues in the CDR3. CDR3 residues: CSASDFPSSYEQYF. The DNA for the CDR3 is TGCAGTGCTAGCGATTTCCCGAGCTCCTACGAGCAGTACTTC.

This clonotype turned up a few times. V usage is TRBV4-3 and J usage is TRBJ1-2, with TRBD1 matching 8 bases. Germline CDR1 LGHNA, CDR2 YSLEER. Germline trimming cut 0 bases from V and 6 bases from J; bases unmatched to any gene: 6. CDR3 size: 15 residues. In DNA, the CDR3 is TGCGCCAGCAGCCAAGAATTTGGGGGACAGGATGGCTACACCTTC. Its translation: CASSQEFGGQDGYTF.

The chain has TRBV3-1 and TRBJ2-3; D is perhaps TRBD2 (5 bases). The CDR3 covers 14 residues. Trimming stripped 0 bases from V and 6 bases from J, with 10 bases between. In germline, CDR1 is LGHDT, CDR2 YNNKEL (reference sequence). The CDR3, as DNA: TGTGCCAGCAGCCAAGACCCGGACTCTGATACGCAGTATTTT. Residues: CASSQDPDSDTQYF.

This clonotype was detected only a few times. The chain is built from TRBV29-1 and TRBJ1-2; TRBD1 matches 8 bases. This CDR3 comprises 11 residues. Germline CDR1 SQVTM, CDR2 ANQGSEA. The V gene end was trimmed by 7 bases and the J gene end by 8 bases; junction bases not matched to a gene: 6. The CDR3 loop is CSGSTGVGYTF. CDR3 sequence (DNA): TGCAGCGGGTCGACAGGGGTCGGCTACACCTTC.

This clonotype has more than one count but fewer than ten. This sequence joins TRBV12-3 or TRBV12-4 and TRBJ1-6, with D uncertain. The CDR3 is made up of 15 amino acids. Between the trimmed V and J ends, which lost 6 bases and 7 bases, there was a span of 16 bases. CDR3 in DNA: TGTGCCAGCAGGGGAGTCCGCCTAGGAAATTCACCCCTCCACTTT. Amino acids: CASRGVRLGNSPLHF.

This chain links TRBV6-5 with TRBJ1-1; D gene unclear. The germline V gene has CDR1 MNHEY and CDR2 SVGAGI. V lost 5 bases, J lost 6 bases, and 7 bases lay in between. This CDR3 spans 11 amino acids. The CDR3 DNA sequence: TGTGCCAGCAGTAATCCTTCTGAAGCTTTCTTT. It yields the protein CASSNPSEAFF.

V and J are TRBV5-1 and TRBJ2-3; D uncertain. CDR1 and CDR2 from the germline V gene are SGHRS and YFSETQ. The ends were cut back, 0 bases at V and 5 bases at J, with 10 bases in the middle. The CDR3 contains 14 residues. In DNA form, the CDR3 reads TGCGCCAGCAGCTTGGCAGTTGAGGTAGATACGCAGTATTTT. Translating it yields CASSLAVEVDTQYF.